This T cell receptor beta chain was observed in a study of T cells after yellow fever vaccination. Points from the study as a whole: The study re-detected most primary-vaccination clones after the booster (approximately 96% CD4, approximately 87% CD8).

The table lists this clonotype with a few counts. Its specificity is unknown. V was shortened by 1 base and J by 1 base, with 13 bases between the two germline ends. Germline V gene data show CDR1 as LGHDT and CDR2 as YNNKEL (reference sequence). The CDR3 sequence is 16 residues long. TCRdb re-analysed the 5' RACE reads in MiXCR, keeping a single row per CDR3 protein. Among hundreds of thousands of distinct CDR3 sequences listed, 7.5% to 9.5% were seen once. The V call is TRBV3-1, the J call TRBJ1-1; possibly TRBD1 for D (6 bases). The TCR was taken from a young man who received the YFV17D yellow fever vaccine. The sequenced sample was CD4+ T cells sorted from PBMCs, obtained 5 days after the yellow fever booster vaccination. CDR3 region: CASSQGWGPENTEAFF. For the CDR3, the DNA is TGTGCCAGCAGCCAAGGTTGGGGGCCGGAGAACACTGAAGCTTTCTTT.